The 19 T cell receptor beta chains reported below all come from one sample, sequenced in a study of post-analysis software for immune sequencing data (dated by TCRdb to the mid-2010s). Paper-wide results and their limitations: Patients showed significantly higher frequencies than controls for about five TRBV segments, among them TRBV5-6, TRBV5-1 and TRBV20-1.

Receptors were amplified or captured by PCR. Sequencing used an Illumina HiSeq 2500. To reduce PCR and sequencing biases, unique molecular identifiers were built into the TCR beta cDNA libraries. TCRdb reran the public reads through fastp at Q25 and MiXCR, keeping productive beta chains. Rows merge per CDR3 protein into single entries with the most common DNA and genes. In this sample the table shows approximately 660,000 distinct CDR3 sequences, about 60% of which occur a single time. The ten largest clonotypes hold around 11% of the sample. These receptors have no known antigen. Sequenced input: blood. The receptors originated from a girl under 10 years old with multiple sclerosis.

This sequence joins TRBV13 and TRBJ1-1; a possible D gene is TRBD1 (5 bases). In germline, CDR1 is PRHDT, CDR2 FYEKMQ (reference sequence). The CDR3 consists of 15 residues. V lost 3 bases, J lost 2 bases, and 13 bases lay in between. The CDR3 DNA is TGTGCCAGCAGCTTGGCGACAGACTTAAACACTGAAGCTTTCTTT. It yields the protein CASSLATDLNTEAFF.

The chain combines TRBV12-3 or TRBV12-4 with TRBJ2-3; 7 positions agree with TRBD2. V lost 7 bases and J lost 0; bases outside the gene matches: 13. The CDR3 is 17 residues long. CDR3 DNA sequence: TGTGCCAGCACCCTTAGCAGGTTAGCGGGTAGCACAGATACGCAGTATTTT. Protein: CASTLSRLAGSTDTQYF.

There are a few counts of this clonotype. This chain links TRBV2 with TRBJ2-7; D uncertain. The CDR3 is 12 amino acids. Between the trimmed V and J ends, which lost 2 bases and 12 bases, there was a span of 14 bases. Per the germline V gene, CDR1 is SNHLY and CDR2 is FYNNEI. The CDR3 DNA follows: TGTGCCAGCAGTGAAAGGTTGCTGGAGTCGTACTTC. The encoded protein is CASSERLLESYF.

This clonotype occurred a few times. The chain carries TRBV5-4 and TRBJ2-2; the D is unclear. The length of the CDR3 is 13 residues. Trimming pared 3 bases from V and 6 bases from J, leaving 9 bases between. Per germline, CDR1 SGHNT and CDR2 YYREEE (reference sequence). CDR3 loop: CASSSEFPGELFF. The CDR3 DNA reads TGTGCCAGCAGCTCTGAGTTCCCCGGGGAGCTGTTTTTT.

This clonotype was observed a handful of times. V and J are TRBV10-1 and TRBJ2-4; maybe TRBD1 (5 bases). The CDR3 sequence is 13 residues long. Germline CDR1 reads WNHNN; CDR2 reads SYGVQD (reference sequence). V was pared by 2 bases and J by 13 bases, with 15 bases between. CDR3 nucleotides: TGCGCCAGCAGTGAGAGGCCAGGGCTAGGGCAGTACTTC. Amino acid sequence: CASSERPGLGQYF.

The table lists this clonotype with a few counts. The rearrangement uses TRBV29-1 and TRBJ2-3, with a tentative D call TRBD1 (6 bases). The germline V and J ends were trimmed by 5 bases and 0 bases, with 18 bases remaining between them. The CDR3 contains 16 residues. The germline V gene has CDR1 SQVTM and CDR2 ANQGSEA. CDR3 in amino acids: CSVLRAGVGSTDTQYF. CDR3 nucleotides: TGCAGCGTTCTTCGGGCAGGGGTCGGTAGCACAGATACGCAGTATTTT.

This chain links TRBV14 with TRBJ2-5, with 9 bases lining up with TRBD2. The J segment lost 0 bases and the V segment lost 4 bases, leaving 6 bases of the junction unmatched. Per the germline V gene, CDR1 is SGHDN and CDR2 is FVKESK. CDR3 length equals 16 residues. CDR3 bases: TGTGCCAGCAGCCGGTATGAGCGGGGGGACCAAGAGACCCAGTACTTC. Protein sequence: CASSRYERGDQETQYF.

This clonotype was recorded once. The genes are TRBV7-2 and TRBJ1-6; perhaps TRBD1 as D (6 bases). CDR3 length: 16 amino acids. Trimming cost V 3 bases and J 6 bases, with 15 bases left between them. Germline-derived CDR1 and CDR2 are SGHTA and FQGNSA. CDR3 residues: CASSFELGAVNSPLHF. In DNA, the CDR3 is TGTGCCAGCAGCTTTGAGTTGGGGGCGGTTAATTCACCCCTCCACTTT.

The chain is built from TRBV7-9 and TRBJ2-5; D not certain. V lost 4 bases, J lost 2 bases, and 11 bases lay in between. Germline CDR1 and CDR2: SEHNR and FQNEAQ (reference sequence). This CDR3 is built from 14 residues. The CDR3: CASSSIGGQETQYF. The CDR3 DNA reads TGTGCCAGCAGCTCCATAGGTGGGCAAGAGACCCAGTACTTC.

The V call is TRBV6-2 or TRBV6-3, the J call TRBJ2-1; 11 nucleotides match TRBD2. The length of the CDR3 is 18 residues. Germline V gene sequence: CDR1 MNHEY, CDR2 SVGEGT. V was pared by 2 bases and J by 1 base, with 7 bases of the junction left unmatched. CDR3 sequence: CASSYGLAGGNSYNEQFF. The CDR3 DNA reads TGTGCCAGCAGTTACGGGCTAGCGGGGGGAAATTCCTACAATGAGCAGTTCTTC.

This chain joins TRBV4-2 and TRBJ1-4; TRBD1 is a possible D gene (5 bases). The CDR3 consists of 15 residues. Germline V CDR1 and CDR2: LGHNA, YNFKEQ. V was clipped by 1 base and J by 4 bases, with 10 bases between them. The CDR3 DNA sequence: TGTGCCAGCAGCCAAGTCGGGGCAAATAATGAAAAACTGTTTTTT. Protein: CASSQVGANNEKLFF.

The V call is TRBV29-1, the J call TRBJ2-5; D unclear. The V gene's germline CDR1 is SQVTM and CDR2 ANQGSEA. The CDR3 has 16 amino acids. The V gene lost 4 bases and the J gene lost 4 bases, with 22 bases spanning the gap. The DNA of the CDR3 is TGCAGCGTTGCCCGTCGACTGGCAACTAAGGGAGAGACCCAGTACTTC. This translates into CSVARRLATKGETQYF.

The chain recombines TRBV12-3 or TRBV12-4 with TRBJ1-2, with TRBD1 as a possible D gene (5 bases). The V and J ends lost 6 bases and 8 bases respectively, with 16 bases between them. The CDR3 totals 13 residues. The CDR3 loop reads CASSPRDSQGYTF. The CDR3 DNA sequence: TGTGCCAGCAGCCCCCGGGACTCCCAAGGCTACACCTTC.

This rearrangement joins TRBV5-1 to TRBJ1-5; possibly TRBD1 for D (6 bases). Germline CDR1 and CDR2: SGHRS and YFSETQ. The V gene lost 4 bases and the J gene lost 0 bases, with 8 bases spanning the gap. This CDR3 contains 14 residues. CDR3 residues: CASSATGSNQPQHF. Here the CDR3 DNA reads TGCGCCAGCAGCGCGACAGGTAGCAATCAGCCCCAGCATTTT.

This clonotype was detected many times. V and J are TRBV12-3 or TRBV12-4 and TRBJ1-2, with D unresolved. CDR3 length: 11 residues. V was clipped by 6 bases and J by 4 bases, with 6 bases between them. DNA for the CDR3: TGTGCCAGCAGCTTCCTCTATGGCTACACCTTC. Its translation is CASSFLYGYTF.

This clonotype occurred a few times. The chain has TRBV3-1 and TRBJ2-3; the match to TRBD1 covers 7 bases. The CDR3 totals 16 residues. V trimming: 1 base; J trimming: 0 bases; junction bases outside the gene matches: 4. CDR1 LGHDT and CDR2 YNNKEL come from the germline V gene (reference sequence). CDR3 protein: CASSQGQGRSTDTQYF. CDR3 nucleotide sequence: TGTGCCAGCAGCCAAGGACAGGGTAGAAGCACAGATACGCAGTATTTT.

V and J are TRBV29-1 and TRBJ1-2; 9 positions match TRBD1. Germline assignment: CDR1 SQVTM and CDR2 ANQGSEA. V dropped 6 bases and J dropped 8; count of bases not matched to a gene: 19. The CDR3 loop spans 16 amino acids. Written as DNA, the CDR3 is TGCAGCGTCTACTTAACGTCCGGGACAGGGAGGGGAGGCTACACCTTC. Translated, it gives CSVYLTSGTGRGGYTF.

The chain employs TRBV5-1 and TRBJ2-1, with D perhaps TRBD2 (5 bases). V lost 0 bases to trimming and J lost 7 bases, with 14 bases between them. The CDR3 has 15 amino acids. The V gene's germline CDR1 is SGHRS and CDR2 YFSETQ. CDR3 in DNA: TGCGCCAGCAGCTTGGCTCTAGCAACCGCAAATGAGCAGTTCTTC. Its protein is CASSLALATANEQFF. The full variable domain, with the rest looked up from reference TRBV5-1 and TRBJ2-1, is KAGVTQTPRYLIKTRGQQVTLSCSPISGHRSVSWYQQTPGQGLQFLFEYFSETQRNKGNFPGRFSGRQFSNSRSEMNVSTLELGDSALYLCASSLALATANEQFFGPGTRLTVL.

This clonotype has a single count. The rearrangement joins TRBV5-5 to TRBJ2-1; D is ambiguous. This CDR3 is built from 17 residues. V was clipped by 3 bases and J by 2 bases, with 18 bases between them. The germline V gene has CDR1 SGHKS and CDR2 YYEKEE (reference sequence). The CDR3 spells CASSSLNPTGAYNEQFF. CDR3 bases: TGTGCCAGCAGCTCCCTAAACCCGACGGGCGCCTACAATGAGCAGTTCTTC.